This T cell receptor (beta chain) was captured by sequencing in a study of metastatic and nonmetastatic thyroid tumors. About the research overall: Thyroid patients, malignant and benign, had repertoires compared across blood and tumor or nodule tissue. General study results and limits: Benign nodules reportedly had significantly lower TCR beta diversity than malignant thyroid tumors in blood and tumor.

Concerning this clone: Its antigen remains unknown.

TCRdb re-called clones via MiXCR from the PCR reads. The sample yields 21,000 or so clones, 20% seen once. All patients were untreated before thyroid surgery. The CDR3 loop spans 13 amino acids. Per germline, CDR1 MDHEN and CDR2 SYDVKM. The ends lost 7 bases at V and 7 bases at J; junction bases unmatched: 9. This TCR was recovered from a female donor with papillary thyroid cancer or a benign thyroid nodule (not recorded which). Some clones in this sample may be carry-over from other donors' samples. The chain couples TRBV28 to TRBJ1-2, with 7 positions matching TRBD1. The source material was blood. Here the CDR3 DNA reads TGTGCCAGCAATAAGGGACAGAGACTTGGCTACACCTTC. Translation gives CASNKGQRLGYTF.